The 25 T cell receptor beta chains given below trace back to one sample, sequenced in a study of vaccination effects on CD4 cells after COVID-19. Generated by immunoSEQ multiplex PCR, the TCRdb table keeps only in-frame clones and is missing some. The table includes about 21,000 clones, roughly 73% detected once. Antigen-specific CD4+ T cells were expanded (with viral peptide pools) by the ViraFEST assay ahead of sequencing. At the end of approximately 10 days of culture, CD4+ T cells were isolated. Testing of the vaccine recipients showed negative nucleocapsid antibodies and no prior SARS-CoV-2 infection. No antigen is known for these receptors. The specimen comprised CD4+ T cells from PBMCs cultured with HCoV-NL63 spike peptides, sampled before COVID-19 vaccination. These receptors were collected from a human donor who received a COVID-19 vaccine.

The gene calls are TRBV30 and TRBJ1-5, with D maybe TRBD1 (6 bases). V dropped 2 bases and J dropped 1 base, with 15 bases sitting between them. The CDR3 has 16 residues. Germline-derived CDR1 and CDR2 are GTSNPN and SVGIG (reference sequence). The DNA for the CDR3 is TGTGCCTGGAGTCCGGAGGGGGTTTTAAGCAATCAGCCCCAGCATTTT. Translation: CAWSPEGVLSNQPQHF. Full variable domain (missing parts from reference TRBV30 and TRBJ1-5): SQTIHQWPATLVQPVGSPLSLECTVEGTSNPNLYWYRQAAGRGLQLLFYSVGIGQISSEVPQNLSASRPQDRQFILSSKKLLLSDSGFYLCAWSPEGVLSNQPQHFGDGTRLSIL.

This clone was seen a handful of times. This chain joins TRBV18 and TRBJ2-3; D may be TRBD2 (5 bases). Trimming stripped 0 bases from V and 3 bases from J, with 7 bases between. The CDR3 length is 14 residues. Germline V CDR1 and CDR2: KGHSH, LQKENI. CDR3: CASSPPVATDTQYF. CDR3 sequence (DNA): TGTGCCAGCTCACCACCGGTAGCGACAGATACGCAGTATTTT.

The chain combines TRBV30 with TRBJ1-5; D is perhaps TRBD1 (5 bases). CDR1 GTSNPN and CDR2 SVGIG come from the germline V gene (reference sequence). This CDR3 has 15 amino acids. V dropped 2 bases and J dropped 1 base, with 12 bases sitting between them. CDR3 region: CAWSSGGTSNQPQHF. The DNA for the CDR3 is TGTGCCTGGAGTTCGGGAGGGACGAGCAATCAGCCCCAGCATTTT.

The chain uses TRBV5-1 and TRBJ2-7; tentatively, D is TRBD1 or TRBD2 (5 bases each). The germline V gene encodes CDR1 SGHRS and CDR2 YFSETQ. The CDR3 runs 13 residues. V dropped 2 bases and J dropped 2 bases, with 8 bases sitting between them. Here the CDR3 DNA reads TGCGCCAGCAGCTTTGGGGGAACCTACGAGCAGTACTTC. Its protein is CASSFGGTYEQYF.

This chain uses TRBV19 with TRBJ2-5; 7 bases agree with TRBD2. Trimming removed 3 bases from V and 4 bases from J; junction bases left unmatched: 11. Germline assignment: CDR1 LNHDA and CDR2 SQIVND (reference sequence). This CDR3 spans 16 amino acids. This chain's CDR3 is CASSMAGEGARETQYF. The CDR3 region has the DNA TGTGCCAGTAGTATGGCGGGAGAAGGGGCAAGAGAGACCCAGTACTTC.

This chain links TRBV19 with TRBJ2-3, with 9 bases identical to TRBD2. In germline, CDR1 is LNHDA, CDR2 SQIVND (reference sequence). The CDR3 contains 15 residues. V was clipped by 1 base and J by 1 base; unmatched bases: 0. CDR3 amino acids: CASSIGGGGTDTQYF. The CDR3 region has the DNA TGTGCCAGTAGTATAGGCGGGGGGGGCACAGATACGCAGTATTTT.

This clone was observed a few times. CDR3 sequence reads: CASSLAWDEQYF. The CDR3 DNA reads as TGTGCCAGCAGCTTAGCCTGGGACGAGCAGTACTTC. This sequence joins TRBV7-9 and TRBJ2-7, with D unclear. V lost 0 bases and J lost 5, with 5 bases in between. Per the germline V gene, CDR1 is SEHNR and CDR2 is FQNEAQ (reference sequence). This CDR3 contains 12 residues.

The chain combines TRBV7-2 with TRBJ2-1; the match to TRBD1 covers 7 bases. The CDR3 runs 15 residues. Germline V lookup: CDR1 SGHTA, CDR2 FQGNSA. V gave up 2 bases and J gave up 7 bases; unmatched junction bases: 8. The CDR3 DNA follows: TGTGCCAGCAGCTTATTAACAGGGGCCTGGAATGAGCAGTTCTTC. It yields the protein CASSLLTGAWNEQFF.

The chain uses TRBV5-4 and TRBJ2-5; 7 nucleotides align to TRBD2. V lost 2 bases and J lost 5; bases outside the gene matches: 6. The CDR3 totals 14 residues. Per germline, CDR1 SGHNT and CDR2 YYREEE (reference sequence). For the CDR3, the DNA is TGTGCCAGCAGCTTAGCGGGACCCCCGGAGACCCAGTACTTC. Translation gives CASSLAGPPETQYF.

This clone showed up just once. The gene calls are TRBV4-3 and TRBJ1-1; 7 bases map to TRBD1. The CDR3 extends over 17 amino acids. J gave up 2 bases and V 1 base, and 10 bases lay outside the gene matches. Germline V gene data show CDR1 as LGHNA and CDR2 as YSLEER. CDR3 bases: TGCGCCAGCAGCCAAGGTACGACAGGGAAGGTAAACACTGAAGCTTTCTTT. Protein sequence: CASSQGTTGKVNTEAFF.

The chain's CDR3 is CAAGLMADTEAFF. The CDR3 DNA reads as TGTGCCGCCGGGTTGATGGCGGACACTGAAGCTTTCTTT. This chain connects TRBV2 to TRBJ1-1; D remains ambiguous. The V gene lost 11 bases and the J gene lost 3 bases, with 16 bases spanning the gap. Germline assignment: CDR1 SNHLY and CDR2 FYNNEI. The length of the CDR3 is 13 residues.

The chain is built from TRBV30 and TRBJ1-1; D unresolved. CDR1 GTSNPN and CDR2 SVGIG come from the germline V gene (reference sequence). V lost 2 bases, J lost 8 bases, and 9 bases lay in between. CDR3 length: 11 amino acids. The CDR3 sequence: CAWSPRQEAFF. The CDR3 region has the DNA TGTGCCTGGAGTCCACGACAAGAAGCTTTCTTT. The variable domain in full, with the rest retrieved from reference TRBV30 and TRBJ1-1, is SQTIHQWPATLVQPVGSPLSLECTVEGTSNPNLYWYRQAAGRGLQLLFYSVGIGQISSEVPQNLSASRPQDRQFILSSKKLLLSDSGFYLCAWSPRQEAFFGQGTRLTVV.

The chain employs TRBV6-6 and TRBJ2-7; D unresolved. With 4 bases removed from V and 2 bases from J, the gap between germline ends came to 12 bases. Germline CDR1 and CDR2: MNHNY and SVGAGI (reference sequence). The CDR3 is 14 residues long. The CDR3 coding sequence is TGTGCCAGCAGTTTCGGACGGGTGACCTACGAGCAGTACTTC. Encoded protein: CASSFGRVTYEQYF.

This clone was detected once. The chain uses TRBV9 and TRBJ2-2; D ambiguous. The ends were cut back, 1 base at V and 7 bases at J, with 11 bases in the middle. The CDR3 is 14 residues long. Germline CDR1 and CDR2: SGDLS and YYNGEE. As DNA, the CDR3 is TGTGCCAGCAGCGTATCCCCCAATAGCGGGGAGCTGTTTTTT. Translating it yields CASSVSPNSGELFF. The whole variable domain, remainder taken from reference TRBV9 and TRBJ2-2, is DSGVTQTPKHLITATGQRVTLRCSPRSGDLSVYWYQQSLDQGLQFLIQYYNGEERAKGNILERFSAQQFPDLHSELNLSSLELGDSALYFCASSVSPNSGELFFGEGSRLTVL.

V is TRBV12-3 or TRBV12-4 and J is TRBJ1-1; tentative D call: TRBD1 (5 bases). The CDR3 has 13 amino acids. Trimming pared 2 bases from V and 4 bases from J, leaving 8 bases between. The DNA of the CDR3 is TGTGCCAGCAGTTTAATGCAGGGCACTGAAGCTTTCTTT. Translation: CASSLMQGTEAFF.

The genes are TRBV11-1 and TRBJ1-1, with D maybe TRBD1 (6 bases). The CDR3 has 14 residues. The V end lost 3 bases, the J end lost 5 bases, and 13 bases lay between the germline ends. Per the germline V gene, CDR1 is SGHAT and CDR2 is FQDESV (reference sequence). CDR3 sequence reads: CASSLHREGTEAFF. CDR3 sequence (DNA): TGTGCCAGCAGCTTGCACAGGGAGGGTACTGAAGCTTTCTTT.

This clone was seen a single time. The chain couples TRBV10-3 to TRBJ1-2; possibly TRBD1 for D (6 bases). The CDR3 sequence is 16 residues long. CDR1 is ENHRY and CDR2 is SYGVKD in the germline V gene. Trimming left V 0 bases short and J 0 bases short, with 11 bases between. This CDR3 reads CAISESAGVSNYGYTF. The CDR3 DNA follows: TGTGCCATCAGTGAGTCGGCAGGGGTATCTAACTATGGCTACACCTTC.

The table lists this clone with a count of one. This chain joins TRBV19 and TRBJ2-7, with D possibly called TRBD1 or TRBD2 (5 bases each). Trimming pared 5 bases from V and 6 bases from J, leaving 17 bases between. Germline V gives CDR1 LNHDA, CDR2 SQIVND (reference sequence). This CDR3 has 14 amino acids. For the CDR3, the DNA is TGTGCCAGTAGTCCGGGACCCCTTGGGGGCGAGCAGTACTTC. The encoded protein is CASSPGPLGGEQYF.

In DNA, the CDR3 is TGTGCCATCAGCGGGACAGGAAGGGTCCAAGGGGAGACCCAGTACTTC. Translated, it gives CAISGTGRVQGETQYF. The V gene is TRBV10-3, the J gene TRBJ2-5; 8 bases are a match to TRBD1. This CDR3 has 16 amino acids. Germline V gives CDR1 ENHRY, CDR2 SYGVKD. The junction had 14 bases not matched to a gene; V was cut back by 6 bases and J by 5 bases.

V and J are TRBV30 and TRBJ1-1, with a weak D call TRBD1 (6 bases). The CDR3 contains 12 residues. Germline-derived CDR1 and CDR2 are GTSNPN and SVGIG (reference sequence). V was pared by 3 bases and J by 4 bases, with 9 bases between. The CDR3 spells CAWRQGSTEAFF. CDR3 bases: TGTGCCTGGAGACAGGGCTCCACTGAAGCTTTCTTT.

CDR3 DNA: TGTGCCACCAGCATCGACCGGACTAACAATGAGCAGTTCTTC. It translates to CATSIDRTNNEQFF. The rearrangement uses TRBV15 and TRBJ2-1, with D maybe TRBD2 (6 bases). The CDR3 contains 14 residues. The V end was cut by 4 bases, the J end by 5 bases, with 12 bases between. The germline V gene has CDR1 LNHNV and CDR2 YYDKDF (reference sequence). Full variable domain (outside the CDR3, taken from reference TRBV15 and TRBJ2-1): DAMVIQNPRYQVTQFGKPVTLSCSQTLNHNVMYWYQQKSSQAPKLLFHYYDKDFNNEADTPDNFQSRRPNTSFCFLDIRSPGLGDTAMYLCATSIDRTNNEQFFGPGTRLTVL.

This clone was counted a few times. The chain couples TRBV12-5 to TRBJ2-2; D remains ambiguous. The V gene's germline CDR1 is LGHNT and CDR2 FRNRAP. The CDR3 contains 11 residues. Deletions cut 9 bases from V and 3 bases from J, with 5 bases between. The CDR3 is CASGHTGELFF. CDR3 in DNA: TGTGCTAGCGGCCACACCGGGGAGCTGTTTTTT.

The chain combines TRBV7-2 with TRBJ1-5; D is possibly TRBD1 (5 bases). Trimming removed 8 bases at V and 1 base at J, with 15 bases between. Germline assignment: CDR1 SGHTA and CDR2 FQGNSA. The CDR3 extends over 15 amino acids. The CDR3 reads CASQRQTLSNQPQHF. DNA of the CDR3: TGTGCCAGCCAAAGACAGACCTTAAGCAATCAGCCCCAGCATTTT.

The rearrangement joins TRBV19 to TRBJ1-2, with D unclear. Trimming cost V 3 bases and J 3 bases, with 8 bases left between them. The CDR3 is 13 amino acids. Germline CDR1 is LNHDA and CDR2 is SQIVND (reference sequence). As DNA, the CDR3 is TGTGCCAGTAGTATTCGGGGTGACTATGGCTACACCTTC. It is translated as CASSIRGDYGYTF.

This clone was found a few times. In DNA, the CDR3 is TGTGCCAGCAGCTCGGGGATGATAGACACCGGGGAGCTGTTTTTT. The encoded protein is CASSSGMIDTGELFF. V usage is TRBV7-9 and J usage is TRBJ2-2; D might be TRBD2 (5 bases). CDR3 length equals 15 residues. V was trimmed by 4 bases and J by 3 bases, leaving 12 bases between them. Germline V gene data show CDR1 as SEHNR and CDR2 as FQNEAQ (reference sequence).